Below are 20 T cell receptor beta chains sequenced from a single sample in a study of blood T cell repertoires in COVID-19. This table comes from immunoSEQ multiplex PCR, and its TCRdb copy is limited to in-frame clones, with some not included. The sample has about 250,000 clones, around 80% seen once. Sequenced input: peripheral blood. Receptor source: a woman in her 40s with active or convalescent COVID-19.

The chain uses TRBV29-1 and TRBJ2-4; D may be TRBD1 (5 bases). Germline CDR1 reads SQVTM; CDR2 reads ANQGSEA. Trimming stripped 4 bases from V and 8 bases from J, with 9 bases between. CDR3 length equals 11 residues. For the CDR3, the DNA is TGCAGCGTTGCCAGGGTAGACATTCAGTACTTC. This codes for CSVARVDIQYF.

The rearrangement joins TRBV5-8 to TRBJ2-7; TRBD1 matches 8 bases. With V trimmed by 4 bases and J by 2 bases, 14 bases remained unmatched. This CDR3 is built from 17 residues. Germline-derived CDR1 and CDR2 are SGHTS and YDEGEE. CDR3 sequence reads: CASSMGQVTPLTYEQYV. CDR3 DNA: TGTGCCAGCAGCATGGGACAGGTGACCCCCTTAACCTACGAGCAGTACGTC.

The chain has TRBV9 and TRBJ1-1, with TRBD1 matching over 8 bases. The V segment lost 6 bases and the J segment 0 bases; nucleotides outside the gene matches: 4. The CDR3 totals 14 residues. Looked up from germline, CDR1 is SGDLS and CDR2 is YYNGEE. The CDR3 region is CASTRGLVNTEAFF. The CDR3 nucleotides are TGTGCCAGCACCAGGGGGCTGGTGAACACTGAAGCTTTCTTT. The full variable domain, completed using reference TRBV9 and TRBJ1-1, is DSGVTQTPKHLITATGQRVTLRCSPRSGDLSVYWYQQSLDQGLQFLIQYYNGEERAKGNILERFSAQQFPDLHSELNLSSLELGDSALYFCASTRGLVNTEAFFGQGTRLTVV.

V and J are TRBV6-2 or TRBV6-3 and TRBJ2-1, with 12 bases identical to TRBD2. Germline V gene sequence: CDR1 MNHEY, CDR2 SVGEGT. Unmatched junction bases numbered 12, after V lost 4 bases and J lost 5 bases. The CDR3 extends over 18 amino acids. CDR3 DNA: TGTGCCAGCAGTTCCCGGTGGCTACTAGCGGGGGGTAACAATGAGCAGTTCTTC. It yields the protein CASSSRWLLAGGNNEQFF.

This clone was seen just once. This sequence joins TRBV9 and TRBJ2-4; D is ambiguous. Germline V gives CDR1 SGDLS, CDR2 YYNGEE. CDR3 length equals 14 residues. V lost 0 bases, J lost 6 bases, and 10 bases lay in between. Written as DNA, the CDR3 is TGTGCCAGCAGCGTAGAGGTAGCCTCAAACATTCAGTACTTC. Amino acids: CASSVEVASNIQYF. Using reference TRBV9 and TRBJ2-4 for the parts outside the CDR3, the full variable domain is DSGVTQTPKHLITATGQRVTLRCSPRSGDLSVYWYQQSLDQGLQFLIQYYNGEERAKGNILERFSAQQFPDLHSELNLSSLELGDSALYFCASSVEVASNIQYFGAGTRLSVL.

This chain connects TRBV6-1 to TRBJ2-6; D may be TRBD1 (5 bases). Trimming took 1 base from V and 0 from J, leaving 13 bases between them. The CDR3 sequence is 18 residues long. The germline CDR1 and CDR2 sequences are MNHNS and SASEGT. The CDR3 nucleotides read TGTGCCAGCAGTGAAGAGGGAACAGGCAGCTCTGGGGCCAACGTCCTGACTTTC. Translation: CASSEEGTGSSGANVLTF.

This clone has only a few counts. The CDR3 is CASSEYRVSYNEQFF. The CDR3 coding sequence is TGCGCCAGCAGTGAGTACCGGGTCTCCTACAATGAGCAGTTCTTC. The chain couples TRBV10-1 to TRBJ2-1; no clear D gene. There are 15 residues in the CDR3. Per germline, CDR1 WNHNN and CDR2 SYGVQD (reference sequence). V gave up 1 base and J gave up 0 bases, with 7 bases separating them.

The chain has TRBV29-1 and TRBJ1-3; D is perhaps TRBD1 (5 bases). Germline CDR1 reads SQVTM; CDR2 reads ANQGSEA. CDR3 length equals 14 residues. V gave up 6 bases and J gave up 2 bases, with 14 bases separating them. The CDR3 DNA sequence: TGCAGCGTCCGCGGGACCGTTGCTGGAAACACCATATATTTT. This translates into CSVRGTVAGNTIYF.

The rearrangement uses TRBV4-1 and TRBJ1-4; D may be TRBD1 (6 bases). Germline CDR1 is MGHRA and CDR2 is YSYEKL. V gave up 2 bases and J gave up 6 bases, with 10 bases separating them. There are 14 residues in the CDR3. The CDR3 nucleotides read TGCGCCAGCAGCCAACCCGGACAGTATGAAAAACTGTTTTTT. Protein product: CASSQPGQYEKLFF.

This chain links TRBV6-5 with TRBJ1-1; the D is unclear. The germline gives CDR1 MNHEY, CDR2 SVGAGI. CDR3 size: 15 residues. Trimming removed 0 bases from V and 2 bases from J, with 10 bases in between. The CDR3 is CASSYSNSFNTEAFF. DNA of the CDR3: TGTGCCAGCAGTTACTCGAACAGTTTCAACACTGAAGCTTTCTTT.

The J gene is TRBJ2-5, the V gene TRBV7-3; weak D call: TRBD2 (7 bases). The CDR3 has 15 amino acids. The V and J ends lost 1 base and 5 bases respectively, with 14 bases between them. The germline V gene has CDR1 SGHTA and CDR2 FQGTGA. CDR3 in DNA: TGTGCCAGCAGCTTAAACGGGGGGCAGTTTGAGACCCAGTACTTC. Its protein is CASSLNGGQFETQYF.

The J gene is TRBJ2-7, the V gene TRBV11-2; TRBD2 matches 9 bases. The CDR3 contains 14 residues. The ends lost 5 bases at V and 3 bases at J; junction bases unmatched: 5. Germline CDR1 SGHAT, CDR2 FQNNGV. DNA of the CDR3: TGTGCCAGCAGCCCTAGCGGGACCAACTACGAGCAGTACTTC. Translation: CASSPSGTNYEQYF.

The chain has TRBV30 and TRBJ1-2; TRBD1 aligns across 10 bases. Germline CDR1 GTSNPN, CDR2 SVGIG (reference sequence). This CDR3 is built from 14 residues. V shed 1 base and J 6 bases; nucleotides not matched to a gene: 5. CDR3 amino acids: CAWSASDRGHGYTF. In nucleotides, the CDR3 is TGTGCCTGGAGTGCCTCAGACAGGGGGCATGGCTACACCTTC.

The CDR3 sequence: CASSRQGNGYTF. As DNA, the CDR3 is TGTGCCAGCAGCCGACAGGGTAATGGCTACACCTTC. V is TRBV11-2 and J is TRBJ1-2; 7 bases are shared with TRBD1. The CDR3 extends over 12 amino acids. CDR1 is SGHAT and CDR2 is FQNNGV in the germline V gene. Unmatched junction bases numbered 3, after V lost 5 bases and J lost 6 bases.

The gene calls are TRBV3-1 (or the pseudogene TRBV3-2) and TRBJ2-7; D perhaps matches TRBD1 (5 bases). Germline CDR1 is LGHDT and CDR2 is YNNKEL (reference sequence). CDR3 length: 13 residues. Trimming left V 1 base short and J 7 bases short, with 11 bases between. The CDR3 nucleotides read TGTGCCAGCAGCCAAGGTCAGGGTATGGAGCAGTACGTC. This sequence encodes CASSQGQGMEQYV.

The chain is built from TRBV3-1 (or the pseudogene TRBV3-2) and TRBJ2-3; TRBD2 is a possible D gene (6 bases). V was shortened by 0 bases and J by 9 bases, with 16 bases between the two germline ends. Germline V lookup: CDR1 LGHDT, CDR2 YNNKEL (reference sequence). This CDR3 is built from 15 residues. The CDR3 sequence: CASSQELASALTQYF. CDR3 DNA sequence: TGTGCCAGCAGCCAAGAGTTAGCTAGCGCTCTCACGCAGTATTTT.

The chain joins TRBV15 to TRBJ2-7; TRBD1 agrees at 7 bases. V shed 6 bases and J 3 bases; nucleotides not matched to a gene: 8. The CDR3 is 14 residues long. Germline lookup yields CDR1 LNHNV and CDR2 YYDKDF (reference sequence). The CDR3 bases are TGTGCCACCAGTCCCATAAGGACAGGCTACGAGCAGTACTTC. It codes for CATSPIRTGYEQYF.

The V and J genes are TRBV10-3 and TRBJ1-6; D possibly corresponds to TRBD1 (5 bases). The CDR3 consists of 12 residues. The germline CDR1 and CDR2 sequences are ENHRY and SYGVKD. Between the trimmed V and J ends, which lost 6 bases and 12 bases, there was a span of 12 bases. The CDR3 spells CAISPPQGPLHF. As DNA, the CDR3 is TGTGCCATCAGCCCCCCCCAGGGACCCCTCCACTTT.

CDR3: CASGINEQFF. CDR3 DNA: TGTGCCAGCGGCATTAATGAGCAGTTCTTC. The V call is TRBV2, the J call TRBJ2-1; the D is unclear. Germline V CDR1 and CDR2: SNHLY, FYNNEI. The CDR3 extends over 10 amino acids. V was pared by 8 bases and J by 7 bases, with 6 bases between. Together with reference TRBV2 and TRBJ2-1, the CDR3 gives the full variable domain: EPEVTQTPSHQVTQMGQEVILRCVPISNHLYFYWYRQILGQKVEFLVSFYNNEISEKSEIFDDQFSVERPDGSNFTLKIRSTKLEDSAMYFCASGINEQFFGPGTRLTVL.

In this sample, this clone turned up a few times. V and J are TRBV9 and TRBJ2-2, with TRBD2 matching 11 bases. The CDR3 has 18 residues. Unmatched junction bases numbered 9, after V lost 4 bases and J lost 1 base. The V gene's germline CDR1 is SGDLS and CDR2 YYNGEE. Written as DNA, the CDR3 is TGTGCCAGCAGCTATCACGTCGGACTAGCGGGGAACACCGGGGAGCTGTTTTTT. It yields the protein CASSYHVGLAGNTGELFF.